Each of the 23 T cell receptor beta chains below was sequenced from the same sample in a study of shared clonotypes between healthy human individuals. Sequencing used immunoSEQ multiplex PCR; TCRdb keeps in-frame clones, though not all of them. The sample holds roughly 2.6 million clones, 85% to 95% seen once. Sequences were obtained from naive CD4+ T cells sorted from blood. This sample's subset: CD45RA+ positively selected. The receptors come from a man younger than 35 in good health.

V is TRBV9 and J is TRBJ2-6, with 7 bases lining up with TRBD1. Germline V gene sequence: CDR1 SGDLS, CDR2 YYNGEE. The CDR3 is 18 residues long. The V and J ends lost 4 bases and 0 bases, in that order; junction bases with no gene match: 10. CDR3 sequence reads: CASSPRTGDRSGANVLTF. The CDR3 DNA sequence: TGTGCCAGCAGCCCAAGGACAGGTGACCGCTCTGGGGCCAACGTCCTGACTTTC.

CDR3 protein: CASRKTSGGRNEQFF. In nucleotides, the CDR3 is TGTGCCAGCAGGAAGACTAGCGGGGGGAGGAATGAGCAGTTCTTC. This chain uses TRBV2 with TRBJ2-1; 13 bases agree with TRBD2. Germline V gene data show CDR1 as SNHLY and CDR2 as FYNNEI. The CDR3 covers 15 residues. The J segment lost 7 bases and the V segment lost 6 bases, leaving 6 bases of the junction unmatched.

The chain uses TRBV7-9 and TRBJ2-3; D remains unclear. Between the trimmed V and J ends, which lost 2 bases and 3 bases, there was a span of 9 bases. This CDR3 contains 14 residues. Germline CDR1 SEHNR, CDR2 FQNEAQ (reference sequence). CDR3 sequence: CASSLSTETDTQYF. The CDR3 DNA is TGTGCCAGCAGCTTATCCACAGAAACAGATACGCAGTATTTT.

This chain uses TRBV19 with TRBJ1-6; unclear D gene. Germline loops: CDR1 LNHDA, CDR2 SQIVND (reference sequence). The CDR3 runs to 16 residues. Trimming cost V 5 bases and J 5 bases, with 16 bases left between them. The chain's CDR3 is CASSLSVVKDNSPLHF. For the CDR3, the DNA is TGTGCCAGTAGTCTCTCGGTTGTTAAGGATAATTCACCCCTCCACTTT.

The chain uses TRBV6-5 and TRBJ2-2, with D perhaps TRBD1 or TRBD2 (6 bases each). Trimming took 8 bases from V and 4 from J, leaving 11 bases between them. The CDR3 length is 13 residues. CDR1 is MNHEY, CDR2 SVGAGI, per germline. Here the CDR3 DNA reads TGTGCCAGCCGTGGAGGGGGCACCGGGGAGCTGTTTTTT. Translated: CASRGGGTGELFF.

This clone was detected once. V usage is TRBV19 and J usage is TRBJ2-1, with 15 bases lining up with TRBD2. Unmatched junction bases numbered 4, after V lost 5 bases and J lost 8 bases. The CDR3 runs to 15 residues. Germline V CDR1 and CDR2: LNHDA, SQIVND (reference sequence). The CDR3 coding sequence is TGTGCCAGTAGTGGGACTAGCGGGGGGTTTCATGAGCAGTTCTTC. This encodes CASSGTSGGFHEQFF.

The CDR3 DNA sequence: TGTGCCAGCAGCGTAGAGGCAGGGGAAGCTAATGAAAAACTGTTTTTT. Amino acid sequence: CASSVEAGEANEKLFF. The chain uses TRBV9 and TRBJ1-4; tentatively, D is TRBD1 (6 bases). Trimming removed 0 bases at V and 3 bases at J, with 12 bases between. The length of the CDR3 is 16 residues. From germline, CDR1 is SGDLS and CDR2 YYNGEE.

This clone was observed a single time. V is TRBV5-4 and J is TRBJ2-3, with D unresolved. This CDR3 region has 16 residues. Trimming shortened V by 0 bases and J by 2 bases, and 13 bases separated the two germline ends. CDR1 is SGHNT, CDR2 YYREEE, per germline (reference sequence). The CDR3 reads CASSLGIMGSTDTQYF. The CDR3 DNA sequence: TGTGCCAGCAGCTTGGGAATAATGGGCTCCACAGATACGCAGTATTTT.

This chain links TRBV25-1 with TRBJ1-4; tentatively, D is TRBD1 (5 bases). The CDR3 is made up of 16 amino acids. The V end was cut by 3 bases, the J end by 7 bases, with 18 bases between. Germline V gene lookup returns CDR1 MGHDK and CDR2 SYGVNS. Here the CDR3 reads CASSDQPGPRGEKLFF. The CDR3 DNA is TGTGCCAGCAGTGACCAACCGGGACCGCGGGGTGAAAAACTGTTTTTT.

This chain uses TRBV4-1 with TRBJ1-2; D is perhaps TRBD1 (6 bases). Germline V gene sequence: CDR1 MGHRA, CDR2 YSYEKL. This CDR3 is built from 14 residues. V lost 5 bases to trimming and J lost 2 bases, with 12 bases between them. The DNA for the CDR3 is TGCGCCAGCAGCTATGGACAGATCAACTATGGCTACACCTTC. This sequence encodes CASSYGQINYGYTF.

V usage is TRBV27 and J usage is TRBJ2-7; D might be TRBD1 or TRBD2, each matching 5 bases. V was trimmed by 5 bases and J by 9 bases, leaving 17 bases between them. Germline V gene data show CDR1 as MNHEY and CDR2 as SMNVEV (reference sequence). CDR3 length: 13 amino acids. The CDR3 DNA sequence: TGTGCCAGCAGTCCCGGGACCCTCTCCGGGCAGTACTTC. Its protein is CASSPGTLSGQYF.

The chain is built from TRBV7-3 and TRBJ1-6, with unresolved D. With 3 bases removed from V and 5 bases from J, the gap between germline ends came to 8 bases. Germline V gives CDR1 SGHTA, CDR2 FQGTGA. The CDR3 covers 14 residues. CDR3 residues: CASSFGSDNSPLHF. The CDR3 region has the DNA TGTGCCAGCAGCTTCGGCAGCGATAATTCACCCCTCCACTTT.

J is TRBJ2-7 and V is TRBV5-1; 10 nucleotides line up with TRBD1. The germline gives CDR1 SGHRS, CDR2 YFSETQ. Unmatched junction bases numbered 30, after V lost 5 bases and J lost 7 bases. The CDR3 totals 21 residues. The CDR3 DNA is TGCGCCAGCAGTGTCTCGACAGGGGGCGATTGGACTAGCAACCCCGTTTGGGAGCAGTACTTC. Translated: CASSVSTGGDWTSNPVWEQYF.

Notes on this clone: The same CDR3 can be traced to other DNA sequences in this sample. This chain connects TRBV7-2 to TRBJ2-1; D might be TRBD2 (6 bases). The CDR3 length is 13 residues. The V gene lost 3 bases and the J gene lost 7 bases, with 10 bases spanning the gap. CDR1 is SGHTA, CDR2 FQGNSA, per germline. CDR3 protein: CASSLGGGNEQFF. The CDR3 DNA sequence: TGTGCCAGCAGCTTGGGAGGAGGGAATGAGCAGTTCTTC.

The chain uses TRBV5-1 and TRBJ2-2; D might be TRBD1 (5 bases). Per germline, CDR1 SGHRS and CDR2 YFSETQ. The CDR3 has 15 residues. V was pared by 2 bases and J by 3 bases, with 11 bases between. CDR3 DNA sequence: TGCGCCAGCAGCTTAATTTCAGGGCACACCGGGGAGCTGTTTTTT. It translates to CASSLISGHTGELFF.

This rearrangement joins TRBV5-1 to TRBJ2-2; D is unresolved. The germline gives CDR1 SGHRS, CDR2 YFSETQ. V dropped 7 bases and J dropped 2 bases, with 9 bases sitting between them. The CDR3 has 13 amino acids. CDR3 sequence reads: CASGGGNTGELFF. Written as DNA, the CDR3 is TGCGCCAGCGGCGGCGGTAACACCGGGGAGCTGTTTTTT.

The rearrangement joins TRBV6-5 to TRBJ1-2; 9 bases line up with TRBD1. With 6 bases clipped from V and 6 bases from J, the junction kept 8 bases outside the gene matches. The CDR3 has 14 amino acids. Germline values: CDR1 MNHEY, CDR2 SVGAGI. The CDR3 bases are TGTGCCAGCAGCAGAAAAGGGACAGGGCATGGCTACACCTTC. This sequence encodes CASSRKGTGHGYTF.

The rearrangement uses TRBV2 and TRBJ2-7, with TRBD1 identical over 8 bases. CDR3 length: 14 residues. The V gene end was trimmed by 3 bases and the J gene end by 3 bases; junction bases not matched to a gene: 4. Germline CDR1 SNHLY, CDR2 FYNNEI. The CDR3 is CASSEDRALYEQYF. The CDR3 nucleotides read TGTGCCAGCAGTGAGGACAGGGCTCTCTACGAGCAGTACTTC.

A note on this clone: Other DNA sequences within the sample encode an identical CDR3. This chain uses TRBV18 with TRBJ2-7; D is unresolved. The CDR3 is 14 amino acids. Looked up from germline, CDR1 is KGHSH and CDR2 is LQKENI. Between the trimmed V and J ends, which lost 3 bases and 2 bases, there was a span of 11 bases. The CDR3 DNA reads as TGTGCCAGCTCACCTTCGGGCGGCCCCTACGAGCAGTACTTC. Translated: CASSPSGGPYEQYF. Full variable domain (remainder filled in from reference TRBV18 and TRBJ2-7): NAGVMQNPRHLVRRRGQEARLRCSPMKGHSHVYWYRQLPEEGLKFMVYLQKENIIDESGMPKERFSAEFPKEGPSILRIQQVVRGDSAAYFCASSPSGGPYEQYFGPGTRLTVT.

This rearrangement joins TRBV2 to TRBJ2-1; D is ambiguous. Per the germline V gene, CDR1 is SNHLY and CDR2 is FYNNEI. The V end lost 6 bases, the J end lost 10 bases, and 10 bases lay between the germline ends. The CDR3 is 11 residues long. CDR3 residues: CASRRSSEQFF. CDR3 sequence (DNA): TGTGCCAGCAGGAGGTCCAGCGAGCAGTTCTTC.

This clone was detected only once. This chain links TRBV30 with TRBJ1-6, with D unclear. The CDR3 runs to 17 residues. V dropped 2 bases and J dropped 0 bases, with 14 bases sitting between them. Germline loops: CDR1 GTSNPN, CDR2 SVGIG (reference sequence). The CDR3 is CAWSLQTYSSYNSPLHF. The CDR3, as DNA: TGTGCCTGGAGTCTGCAGACTTATAGCTCCTATAATTCACCCCTCCACTTT.

The chain recombines TRBV4-3 with TRBJ2-1; possibly TRBD1 for D (6 bases). The CDR3 runs 18 residues. The germline V gene has CDR1 LGHNA and CDR2 YSLEER. V was clipped by 0 bases and J by 0 bases, with 15 bases between them. CDR3 DNA: TGCGCCAGCAGCCAAGAATCCTTTGGACAGTTCTCCTACAATGAGCAGTTCTTC. Its translation: CASSQESFGQFSYNEQFF.

This chain joins TRBV6-5 and TRBJ2-1, with TRBD1 identical over 8 bases. The CDR3 spans 14 residues. V lost 6 bases and J lost 7; bases outside the gene matches: 8. CDR1 and CDR2 (germline): MNHEY, SVGAGI. CDR3 loop: CASSTRTGWNEQFF. The CDR3, as DNA: TGTGCCAGCAGCACTCGGACAGGGTGGAATGAGCAGTTCTTC.